These 18 T cell receptor beta chains share one sample of origin, sequenced in a study of vaccination and CD4 T cells after COVID-19. No antigen has been assigned to these receptors. The Oncomine TCR Beta short-read assay sequenced DNA from cultured CD4+ T cells. TCRdb independently ran MiXCR on the PCR reads; one entry per CDR3 protein. The table has roughly 16,000 distinct CDR3 sequences, 72% seen once. Stated treatment: roughly 11-day PBMC culture with coronavirus spike peptide pools or control peptides (ViraFEST assay). The sample comprised CD4+ T cells from blood, cultured in vitro. The source of these receptors is a human donor who had recovered from COVID-19.

This chain uses TRBV20-1 with TRBJ1-6; weak D call: TRBD1 (5 bases). V was trimmed by 1 base and J by 0 bases, leaving 10 bases between them. CDR3 length equals 16 residues. Germline CDR1 and CDR2: DFQATT and SNEGSKA (reference sequence). The DNA of the CDR3 is TGCAGTGCTAGAGCGGGGCTCAGCTCCTATAATTCACCCCTCCACTTT. This translates into CSARAGLSSYNSPLHF.

This clonotype was seen only a few times. The rearrangement joins TRBV18 to TRBJ2-5, with a tentative D call TRBD1 (5 bases). The length of the CDR3 is 11 residues. Germline CDR1 and CDR2: KGHSH and LQKENI. V was cut by 4 bases and J by 10 bases, with 10 bases left in between. The CDR3 protein is CASSLDSGQYF. CDR3 nucleotide sequence: TGTGCCAGCTCACTCGACAGTGGCCAGTACTTC.

The rearrangement uses TRBV20-1 and TRBJ2-3; a possible D gene is TRBD2 (5 bases). This CDR3 is built from 16 residues. With 1 base removed from V and 0 bases from J, the gap between germline ends came to 14 bases. CDR1 is DFQATT and CDR2 is SNEGSKA in the germline V gene (reference sequence). CDR3 bases: TGCAGTGCTAGAGGGAGGATTGGCGGGAGCACAGATACGCAGTATTTT. It is translated as CSARGRIGGSTDTQYF.

V gene TRBV27 combines with J gene TRBJ2-7; no definite D call. The V end was cut by 2 bases, the J end by 2 bases, with 13 bases between. This CDR3 has 15 amino acids. The germline V gene encodes CDR1 MNHEY and CDR2 SMNVEV (reference sequence). The CDR3 coding sequence is TGTGCCAGCAGTTTAAGTCTTTCGTACACCTACGAGCAGTACTTC. Its protein product is CASSLSLSYTYEQYF.

This chain joins TRBV20-1 and TRBJ1-5; D not certain. This CDR3 spans 17 amino acids. CDR1 is DFQATT and CDR2 is SNEGSKA in the germline V gene (reference sequence). V dropped 2 bases and J dropped 3 bases, with 20 bases sitting between them. Here the CDR3 reads CSARSYPVSYYNQPQHF. DNA of the CDR3: TGCAGTGCTAGATCCTATCCGGTATCGTATTACAATCAGCCCCAGCATTTT.

This chain joins TRBV7-2 and TRBJ2-5, with TRBD2 as a possible D gene (5 bases). Looked up from germline, CDR1 is SGHTA and CDR2 is FQGNSA. Trimming stripped 1 base from V and 5 bases from J, with 8 bases between. The CDR3 is 13 residues long. CDR3 bases: TGTGCCAGCAGCTTAGGCCTAGCCGAGACCCAGTACTTC. Translated, it gives CASSLGLAETQYF.

The chain couples TRBV19 to TRBJ2-3, with 8 positions matching TRBD2. Germline lookup yields CDR1 LNHDA and CDR2 SQIVND (reference sequence). The J segment lost 1 base and the V segment lost 1 base, leaving 1 base of the junction unmatched. The CDR3 is 15 amino acids. Here the CDR3 reads CASSIGGRRTDTQYF. The CDR3 nucleotides read TGTGCCAGTAGTATAGGCGGGAGGCGCACAGATACGCAGTATTTT.

The chain joins TRBV27 to TRBJ2-6; no reliable D call. The CDR3 length is 15 residues. Germline V gene lookup returns CDR1 MNHEY and CDR2 SMNVEV (reference sequence). Trimming cost V 5 bases and J 0 bases, with 8 bases left between them. The CDR3 reads CASSPWASGANVLTF. CDR3 nucleotide sequence: TGTGCCAGCAGTCCCTGGGCCTCTGGGGCCAACGTCCTGACTTTC.

The chain recombines TRBV20-1 with TRBJ1-2; 9 nucleotides match TRBD1. Trimming took 3 bases from V and 7 from J; bases not matched to a gene: 6. The length of the CDR3 is 13 residues. The germline CDR1 and CDR2 sequences are DFQATT and SNEGSKA (reference sequence). The CDR3 loop reads CSARGDRASGYTF. In DNA, the CDR3 is TGCAGTGCTAGGGGGGACAGGGCGTCTGGCTACACCTTC.

This clonotype was detected only a few times. The chain carries TRBV27 and TRBJ1-1; no clear D gene. Between the trimmed V and J ends, which lost 8 bases and 1 base, there was a span of 11 bases. CDR3 length: 13 residues. The V gene's germline CDR1 is MNHEY and CDR2 SMNVEV (reference sequence). This CDR3 reads CASPRGENTEAFF. In DNA form, the CDR3 reads TGTGCCAGCCCCCGGGGAGAGAACACTGAAGCTTTCTTT.

In its sample, this clonotype was seen a few times. V usage is TRBV11-1 and J usage is TRBJ1-5; D is possibly TRBD1 (6 bases). Trimming left V 5 bases short and J 1 base short, with 21 bases between. The CDR3 is made up of 18 amino acids. Per germline, CDR1 SGHAT and CDR2 FQDESV (reference sequence). This CDR3 is CASSTHKCRGLSNQPQHF. In DNA form, the CDR3 reads TGTGCCAGCAGCACCCACAAGTGCAGGGGTCTGAGCAATCAGCCCCAGCATTTT.

The rearrangement joins TRBV7-3 to TRBJ2-3, with D hard to call. V was pared by 5 bases and J by 7 bases, with 7 bases between. CDR3 length: 11 residues. The germline CDR1 and CDR2 sequences are SGHTA and FQGTGA. The CDR3: CASSPGHTQYF. The CDR3 coding sequence is TGTGCCAGCAGCCCCGGGCATACGCAGTATTTT.

This sequence joins TRBV20-1 and TRBJ2-5; D uncertain. Germline V gene data show CDR1 as DFQATT and CDR2 as SNEGSKA (reference sequence). Trimming stripped 4 bases from V and 2 bases from J, with 14 bases between. The CDR3 sequence is 14 residues long. The CDR3 DNA sequence: TGCAGTGCTAACCCGTTGGTGGGGCAAGAGACCCAGTACTTC. Its protein is CSANPLVGQETQYF.

The rearrangement joins TRBV2 to TRBJ2-5, with 14 bases identical to TRBD2. Trimming at V came to 6 bases and at J to 6 bases, leaving 9 bases not matched to a gene. The CDR3 extends over 16 amino acids. CDR1 is SNHLY, CDR2 FYNNEI, per germline. As DNA, the CDR3 is TGTGCCAGCAGGTTCGGGCGGACTAGCGGGAGGAAGACCCAGTACTTC. This encodes CASRFGRTSGRKTQYF.

J is TRBJ2-2 and V is TRBV28, with 7 bases matching TRBD1. The CDR3 has 16 amino acids. Germline V gene sequence: CDR1 MDHEN, CDR2 SYDVKM. V shed 3 bases and J 4 bases; nucleotides not matched to a gene: 8. The CDR3 region is CASSFPKGAGTGELFF. CDR3 bases: TGTGCCAGCAGTTTTCCGAAGGGGGCGGGCACCGGGGAGCTGTTTTTT.

J is TRBJ1-1 and V is TRBV19; possibly TRBD1 for D (6 bases). Trimming took off 11 bases at V and 0 bases at J, with 13 bases between the two ends. This CDR3 is 13 amino acids long. Germline V gives CDR1 LNHDA, CDR2 SQIVND (reference sequence). The CDR3 DNA reads TGTGCCTGTGAGGGGGTTCTGAACACTGAAGCTTTCTTT. Protein: CACEGVLNTEAFF. Filled out from reference TRBV19 and TRBJ1-1, the complete variable domain reads DGGITQSPKYLFRKEGQNVTLSCEQNLNHDAMYWYRQDPGQGLRLIYYSQIVNDFQKGDIAEGYSVSREKKESFPLTVTSAQKNPTAFYLCACEGVLNTEAFFGQGTRLTVV.

The chain has TRBV25-1 and TRBJ2-7; 12 bases line up with TRBD2. Trimming took 3 bases from V and 0 from J; bases not matched to a gene: 18. Germline values: CDR1 MGHDK, CDR2 SYGVNS. The CDR3 is 21 residues long. The CDR3 DNA reads as TGTGCCAGCAGTGACAACTATGGCACTAGCGGGAGGAGGCGAAGCTCCTACGAGCAGTACTTC. Residues: CASSDNYGTSGRRRSSYEQYF.

This rearrangement joins TRBV7-2 to TRBJ1-5; the D gene is possibly TRBD1 (5 bases). V lost 2 bases and J lost 5, with 10 bases in between. This CDR3 has 14 residues. CDR1 and CDR2 (germline): SGHTA, FQGNSA. The CDR3 DNA follows: TGTGCCAGCAGCTTAATAAGGGGCGATCAGCCCCAGCATTTT. Residues: CASSLIRGDQPQHF.